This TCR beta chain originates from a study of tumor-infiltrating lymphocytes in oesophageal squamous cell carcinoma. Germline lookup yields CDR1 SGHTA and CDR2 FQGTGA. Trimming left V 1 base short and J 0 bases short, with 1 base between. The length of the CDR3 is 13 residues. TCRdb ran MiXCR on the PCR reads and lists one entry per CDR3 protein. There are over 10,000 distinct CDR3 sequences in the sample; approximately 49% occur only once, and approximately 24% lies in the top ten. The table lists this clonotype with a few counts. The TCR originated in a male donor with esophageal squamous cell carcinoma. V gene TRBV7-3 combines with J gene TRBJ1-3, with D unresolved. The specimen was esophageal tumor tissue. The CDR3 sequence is CASSLNSGNTIYF. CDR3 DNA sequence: TGTGCCAGCAGCTTAAACTCTGGAAACACCATATATTTT.